Listed below are T cell receptor beta chains from one sample, sequenced in a study of early T cells in non-severe SARS-CoV-2 infection. TCRdb itself ran the 5' RACE reads through MiXCR, one entry per CDR3 protein. The sample lists about 94,000 distinct CDR3 sequences, over 10% occurring once. Sequencing used whole blood. All receptors derive from an adult who was a healthcare worker with PCR-confirmed SARS-CoV-2 infection or an uninfected control (not recorded which). Both conserved end residues are part of each CDR3. A D gene is named only where the DNA matches it firmly. The size of a clone is reported for some rows only, either as once, few or many, or as a class for expanded clones.

>-|TRBV9|TRBJ1-4|TRBD1
CASSAQPTGVSEKLFF
TGTGCCAGCAGCGCCCAACCCACAGGGGTGTCTGAAAAACTGTTTTTT
>many|TRBV7-9|TRBJ2-7|TRBD1
CASSPIAGTGWVYEQYF
TGTGCCAGCAGCCCTATAGCCGGGACAGGGTGGGTCTACGAGCAGTACTTC
>-|TRBV20-1|TRBJ2-1|TRBD2
CSARGLAGGLRTYNEQFF
TGCAGTGCTAGAGGACTAGCGGGGGGGCTAAGGACCTACAATGAGCAGTTCTTC
>many|TRBV6-2/TRBV6-3|TRBJ2-7|TRBD1
CASNRQGPYEQYF
TGTGCCAGCAATCGACAGGGCCCCTACGAGCAGTACTTC
>-|TRBV4-1|TRBJ1-4|TRBD1
CASSQGAGTESEKLFF
TGCGCCAGCAGCCAAGGCGCCGGGACAGAAAGTGAAAAACTGTTTTTT
>few|TRBV18|TRBJ2-3|-
CASSPTATDTQYF
TGTGCCAGCTCACCTACAGCCACAGATACGCAGTATTTT
>-|TRBV19|TRBJ2-4|TRBD2
CASMISGGKNIQYF
TGTGCCAGTATGATTAGCGGGGGGAAAAACATTCAGTACTTC
>-|TRBV18|TRBJ1-1|-
CASSPLGGLGTEAFF
TGTGCCAGCTCACCACTGGGGGGGCTGGGGACTGAAGCTTTCTTT
>few|TRBV21-1|TRBJ2-7|-
CASSKPPDSHYEQYF
TGTGCCAGCAGCAAACCCCCGGACAGCCACTACGAGCAGTACTTC
>few|TRBV7-9|TRBJ1-2|-
CASSFVGGFQGYTF
TGTGCCAGCAGCTTTGTAGGGGGTTTTCAGGGCTACACCTTC
>few|TRBV4-1|TRBJ2-7|TRBD2
CASSQVPPSGGLHEQYF
TGCGCCAGCAGCCAAGTTCCCCCCAGCGGGGGGTTACACGAGCAGTACTTC
>few|TRBV29-1|TRBJ1-1|-
CSVGQGRAAEAFF
TGCAGCGTTGGTCAGGGGAGGGCGGCTGAAGCTTTCTTT
>many|TRBV6-2/TRBV6-3|TRBJ2-5|-
CASSYRGTQETQYF
TGTGCCAGCAGTTACCGGGGTACCCAAGAGACCCAGTACTTC
>few|TRBV3-1|TRBJ2-7|-
CASSQKPSLGPYEQYF
TGTGCCAGCAGCCAAAAACCCAGCCTGGGGCCATACGAGCAGTACTTC
>many|TRBV7-3|TRBJ2-3|-
CASSYNRADTQYF
TGTGCCAGCAGCTATAACAGGGCCGATACGCAGTATTTT
>many|TRBV28|TRBJ2-1|TRBD1
CASSNPSSSGQGITYNEQFF
TGTGCCAGCAGTAACCCTTCCTCATCGGGACAGGGAATCACCTACAATGAGCAGTTCTTC
>-|TRBV10-3|TRBJ1-6|TRBD1
CAISEGTAFYF
TGTGCCATCAGTGAGGGGACAGCCTTCTACTTT
>-|TRBV5-1|TRBJ2-3|-
CASRTRGMGDTQYF
TGCGCCAGCAGGACCCGCGGGATGGGGGATACGCAGTATTTT
>many|TRBV28|TRBJ2-1|-
CASSLLDDSYNEQFF
TGTGCCAGCAGTTTGCTCGACGACAGCTACAATGAGCAGTTCTTC
>-|TRBV6-1|TRBJ1-6|-
CASGRPLGNSPLHF
TGTGCCAGCGGCCGTCCCCTCGGGAATTCACCCCTCCACTTT
>many|TRBV20-1|TRBJ1-2|-
CSARDGVNYGYTF
TGCAGTGCTAGAGATGGGGTTAACTATGGCTACACCTTC
>many|TRBV12-3/TRBV12-4|TRBJ1-1|TRBD1
CASRVPGQVNTEAFF
TGTGCCAGCAGGGTACCGGGACAGGTAAACACTGAAGCTTTCTTT
>-|TRBV29-1|TRBJ2-1|-
CSVDQSSYNEQFF
TGCAGCGTTGATCAGAGCTCCTACAATGAGCAGTTCTTC
>many|TRBV29-1|TRBJ2-7|-
CSVAYWTVLSYEQYF
TGCAGCGTTGCCTACTGGACAGTCCTTTCCTACGAGCAGTACTTC
>many|TRBV18|TRBJ2-7|TRBD1
CASSPTGTGAYEQYF
TGTGCCAGCTCACCTACCGGGACAGGGGCCTACGAGCAGTACTTC
>many|TRBV4-3|TRBJ2-2|-
CASSQVAQGTNTGELFF
TGCGCCAGCAGCCAAGTCGCCCAGGGGACGAACACCGGGGAGCTGTTTTTT
>-|TRBV6-2/TRBV6-3|TRBJ1-5|TRBD1
CASSGTEYSNQPQHF
TGTGCCAGCAGTGGGACAGAATATAGCAATCAGCCCCAGCATTTT
>-|TRBV11-1|TRBJ2-7|TRBD2
CASSHGSGASYEQYF
TGTGCCAGCAGCCACGGAAGCGGGGCCTCCTACGAGCAGTACTTC
>few|TRBV4-2|TRBJ2-3|-
CASSQDVTVTQYF
TGTGCCAGCAGCCAAGACGTGACGGTTACGCAGTATTTT
>few|TRBV28|TRBJ2-7|TRBD1
CASSPRDSSYEQYF
TGTGCCAGCAGTCCGAGGGACAGCTCCTACGAGCAGTACTTC
>few|TRBV15|TRBJ2-6|-
CATSRATALGQGFHSGANVLTF
TGTGCCACCAGCAGAGCCACCGCCCTTGGGCAAGGATTCCACTCTGGGGCCAACGTCCTGACTTTC
>-|TRBV7-9|TRBJ2-3|-
CASSLSYRAGTDTQYF
TGTGCCAGCAGCTTATCCTACAGGGCCGGCACAGATACGCAGTATTTT
>few|TRBV28|TRBJ2-1|-
CASSLPARGRSSYNEQFF
TGTGCCAGCAGTTTACCCGCCCGGGGCCGGAGCTCCTACAATGAGCAGTTCTTC
>few|TRBV18|TRBJ2-6|-
CASSPYDSFGANVLTF
TGTGCCAGCTCACCTTACGACAGTTTCGGGGCCAACGTCCTGACTTTC
>many|TRBV7-9|TRBJ1-4|-
CASSLTKNEKLFF
TGTGCCAGCAGCTTAACCAAGAATGAAAAACTGTTTTTT
>many|TRBV10-2|TRBJ1-1|-
CATKQGQKNTEAFF
TGCGCCACCAAACAAGGACAGAAGAACACTGAAGCTTTCTTT
>many|TRBV11-2|TRBJ2-5|TRBD2
CASSPGLAGIETQYF
TGTGCCAGCAGCCCCGGACTAGCGGGGATCGAGACCCAGTACTTC
>many|TRBV6-2/TRBV6-3|TRBJ2-3|-
CASSLESGGPDTQYF
TGTGCCAGCAGTTTAGAATCAGGAGGCCCAGATACGCAGTATTTT
>many|TRBV12-3/TRBV12-4|TRBJ1-2|-
CASTGRETYGYTF
TGTGCCAGCACCGGGAGGGAAACCTATGGCTACACCTTC
>-|TRBV28|TRBJ2-2|-
CASSGVRTGELFF
TGTGCCAGCAGCGGGGTGAGAACCGGGGAGCTGTTTTTT
>few|TRBV12-5|TRBJ1-5|TRBD1
CASDLPPGGRLNQPQHF
TGTGCTAGTGACCTACCGCCAGGGGGGCGGCTTAACCAGCCCCAGCATTTT
>many|TRBV7-2|TRBJ2-2|TRBD2
CASSSPGLAGNTGELFF
TGTGCCAGCAGTTCCCCGGGACTAGCGGGGAACACCGGGGAGCTGTTTTTT
>-|TRBV11-3|TRBJ2-3|TRBD2
CASSFSGGTDTQYF
TGTGCCAGCAGCTTTAGCGGGGGGACAGATACGCAGTATTTT
>many|TRBV18|TRBJ2-2|TRBD1
CASSPGQADGTGELFF
TGTGCCAGCTCACCGGGACAGGCGGACGGCACCGGGGAGCTGTTTTTT
>many|TRBV6-5|TRBJ2-7|-
CASSPPGAPTYEQYF
TGTGCCAGCAGCCCCCCAGGGGCCCCGACCTACGAGCAGTACTTC
>-|TRBV4-3|TRBJ2-1|-
CASSQASKGSNEQFF
TGCGCCAGCAGCCAAGCTAGCAAGGGGAGCAATGAGCAGTTCTTC
>-|TRBV5-1|TRBJ2-2|TRBD1
CASSGGRQGYPEGDTGELFF
TGCGCCAGCAGCGGAGGCCGACAGGGTTACCCCGAGGGGGACACCGGGGAGCTGTTTTTT
>few|TRBV7-6|TRBJ2-7|TRBD2
CASSPGTSVSYEQYF
TGTGCCAGCAGCCCCGGGACTAGCGTGTCCTACGAGCAGTACTTC
>-|TRBV28|TRBJ1-2|-
CASRIRGLDGYTF
TGTGCCAGCAGGATAAGGGGACTTGATGGCTACACCTTC
>many|TRBV4-3|TRBJ1-1|-
CASSSSPGRSTEAFF
TGCGCCAGCAGCTCATCCCCAGGTCGGAGCACTGAAGCTTTCTTT
>few|TRBV6-2/TRBV6-3|TRBJ2-5|TRBD1
CATSTGKETQYF
TGTGCCACCTCGACAGGGAAGGAGACCCAGTACTTC
>many|TRBV5-1|TRBJ1-2|-
CASSDGGPYGYTF
TGCGCCAGCAGCGACGGGGGGCCCTATGGCTACACCTTC
>few|TRBV7-9|TRBJ2-5|-
CASSLDQGPETQYF
TGTGCCAGCAGCTTAGATCAGGGTCCGGAGACCCAGTACTTC
>many|TRBV5-5|TRBJ2-1|-
CASSPSLTSLNEQFF
TGTGCCAGCAGCCCTTCCCTGACAAGCCTCAATGAGCAGTTCTTC